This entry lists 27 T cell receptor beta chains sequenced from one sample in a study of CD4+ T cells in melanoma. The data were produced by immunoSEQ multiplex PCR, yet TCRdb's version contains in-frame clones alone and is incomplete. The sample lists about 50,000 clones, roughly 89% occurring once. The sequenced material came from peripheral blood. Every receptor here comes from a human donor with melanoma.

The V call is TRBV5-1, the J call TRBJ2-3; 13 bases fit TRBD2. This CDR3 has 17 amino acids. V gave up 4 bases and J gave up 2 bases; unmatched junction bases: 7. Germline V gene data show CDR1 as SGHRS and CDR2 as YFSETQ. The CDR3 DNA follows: TGCGCCAGCAGCCCCGGGACTAGCGGGGTTAACACAGATACGCAGTATTTT. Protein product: CASSPGTSGVNTDTQYF.

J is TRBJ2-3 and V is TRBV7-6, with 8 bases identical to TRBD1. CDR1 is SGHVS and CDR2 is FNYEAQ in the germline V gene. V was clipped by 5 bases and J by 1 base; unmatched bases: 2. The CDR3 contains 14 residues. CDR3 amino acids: CASSTGQGTDTQYF. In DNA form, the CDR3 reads TGTGCCAGCAGCACGGGACAGGGCACAGATACGCAGTATTTT.

Here the CDR3 reads CASSLKLTSYNEQFF. In nucleotides, the CDR3 is TGCGCCAGCAGCTTGAAACTTACCAGCTACAATGAGCAGTTCTTC. The chain carries TRBV5-1 and TRBJ2-1; D remains ambiguous. Germline V gives CDR1 SGHRS, CDR2 YFSETQ. The CDR3 is 15 amino acids. Trimming removed 1 base from V and 3 bases from J, with 11 bases in between.

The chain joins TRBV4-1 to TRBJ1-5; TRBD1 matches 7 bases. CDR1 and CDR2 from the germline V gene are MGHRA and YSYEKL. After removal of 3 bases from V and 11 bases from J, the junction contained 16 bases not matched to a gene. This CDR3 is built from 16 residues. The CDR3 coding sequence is TGCGCCAGCAGCCAGTCAACAGGGGCCCTAATTGCGGCCCAGCATTTT. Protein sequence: CASSQSTGALIAAQHF.

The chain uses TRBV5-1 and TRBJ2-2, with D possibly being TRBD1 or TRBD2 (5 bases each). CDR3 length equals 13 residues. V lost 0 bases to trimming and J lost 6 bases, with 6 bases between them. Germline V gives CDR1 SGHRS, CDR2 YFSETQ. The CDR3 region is CASSLGGSGELFF. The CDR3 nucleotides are TGCGCCAGCAGCTTGGGGGGGTCCGGGGAGCTGTTTTTT. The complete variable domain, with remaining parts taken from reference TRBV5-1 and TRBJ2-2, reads KAGVTQTPRYLIKTRGQQVTLSCSPISGHRSVSWYQQTPGQGLQFLFEYFSETQRNKGNFPGRFSGRQFSNSRSEMNVSTLELGDSALYLCASSLGGSGELFFGEGSRLTVL.

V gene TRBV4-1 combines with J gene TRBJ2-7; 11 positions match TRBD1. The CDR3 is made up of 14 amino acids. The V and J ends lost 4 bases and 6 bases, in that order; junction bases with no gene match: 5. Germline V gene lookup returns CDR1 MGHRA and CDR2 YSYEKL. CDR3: CASSLGQGAREQYF. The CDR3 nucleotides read TGCGCCAGCAGCCTAGGACAGGGGGCGCGCGAGCAGTACTTC.

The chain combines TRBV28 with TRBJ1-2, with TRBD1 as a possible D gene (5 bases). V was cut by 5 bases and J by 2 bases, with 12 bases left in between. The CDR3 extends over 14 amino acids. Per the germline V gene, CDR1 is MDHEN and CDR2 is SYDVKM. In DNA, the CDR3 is TGTGCCAGCAGTGGGACGTATGGGAACTATGGCTACACCTTC. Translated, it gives CASSGTYGNYGYTF.

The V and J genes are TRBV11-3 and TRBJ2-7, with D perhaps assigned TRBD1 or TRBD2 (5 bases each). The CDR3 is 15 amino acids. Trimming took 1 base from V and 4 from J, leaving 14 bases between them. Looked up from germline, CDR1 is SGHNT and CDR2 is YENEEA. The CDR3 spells CASSLGGPTPYEQYF. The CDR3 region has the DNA TGTGCCAGCAGCTTAGGGGGACCGACCCCATACGAGCAGTACTTC.

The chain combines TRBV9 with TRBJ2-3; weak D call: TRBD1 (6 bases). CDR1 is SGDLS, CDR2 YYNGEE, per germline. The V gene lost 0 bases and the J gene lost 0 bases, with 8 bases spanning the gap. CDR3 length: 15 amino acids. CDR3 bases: TGTGCCAGCAGCGTAGAGGGGGTTAGCACAGATACGCAGTATTTT. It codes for CASSVEGVSTDTQYF.

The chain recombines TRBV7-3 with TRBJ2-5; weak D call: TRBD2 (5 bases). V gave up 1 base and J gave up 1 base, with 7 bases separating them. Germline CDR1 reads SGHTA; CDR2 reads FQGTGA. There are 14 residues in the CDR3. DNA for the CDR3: TGTGCCAGCAGCTTAAATGGACTCCAAGAGACCCAGTACTTC. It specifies CASSLNGLQETQYF.

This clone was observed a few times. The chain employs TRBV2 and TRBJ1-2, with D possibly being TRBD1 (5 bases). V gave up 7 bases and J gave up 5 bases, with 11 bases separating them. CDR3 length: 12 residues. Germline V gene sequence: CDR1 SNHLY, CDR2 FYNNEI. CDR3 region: CASIRDGYGYTF. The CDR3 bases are TGTGCCAGCATTAGGGACGGATATGGCTACACCTTC.

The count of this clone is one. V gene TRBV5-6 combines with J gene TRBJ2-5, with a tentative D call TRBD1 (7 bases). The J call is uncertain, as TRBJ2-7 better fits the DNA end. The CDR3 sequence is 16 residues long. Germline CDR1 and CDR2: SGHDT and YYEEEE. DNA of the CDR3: TGTGCCAGCAGCTTGGCGGAGGGGACAGTCTGGCACGAGCAGTACTTC. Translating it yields CASSLAEGTVWHEQYF.

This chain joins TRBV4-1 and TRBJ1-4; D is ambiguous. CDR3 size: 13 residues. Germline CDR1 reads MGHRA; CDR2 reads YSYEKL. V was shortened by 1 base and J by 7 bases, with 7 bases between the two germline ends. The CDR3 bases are TGCGCCAGCAGCCAAGCCCTTGGTGAAAAACTGTTTTTT. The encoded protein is CASSQALGEKLFF.

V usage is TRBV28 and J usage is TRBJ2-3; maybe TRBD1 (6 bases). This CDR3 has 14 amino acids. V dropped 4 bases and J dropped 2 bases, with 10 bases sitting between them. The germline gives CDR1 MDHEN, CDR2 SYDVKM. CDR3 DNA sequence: TGTGCCAGCAGTTCAGGGGTTAACACAGATACGCAGTATTTT. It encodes CASSSGVNTDTQYF.

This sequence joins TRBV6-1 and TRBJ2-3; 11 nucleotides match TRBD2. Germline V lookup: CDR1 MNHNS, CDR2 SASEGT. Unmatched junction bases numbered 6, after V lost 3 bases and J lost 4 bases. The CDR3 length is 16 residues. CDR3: CASSEGISGGADTQYF. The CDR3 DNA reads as TGTGCCAGCAGTGAGGGAATTAGCGGGGGGGCAGATACGCAGTATTTT.

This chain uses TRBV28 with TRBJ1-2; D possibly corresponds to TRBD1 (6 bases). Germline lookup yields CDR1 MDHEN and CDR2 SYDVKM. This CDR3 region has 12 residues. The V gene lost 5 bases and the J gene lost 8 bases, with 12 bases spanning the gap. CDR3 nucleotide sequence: TGTGCCAGCAGTCGAACAGGGAAGGGCTACACCTTC. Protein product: CASSRTGKGYTF.

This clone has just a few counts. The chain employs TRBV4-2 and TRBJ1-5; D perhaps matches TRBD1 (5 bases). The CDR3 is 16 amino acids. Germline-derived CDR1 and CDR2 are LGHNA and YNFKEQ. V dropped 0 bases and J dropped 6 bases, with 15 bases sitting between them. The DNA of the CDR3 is TGTGCCAGCAGCCAAGACCCTACGACAGTTCCTCAGCCCCAGCATTTT. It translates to CASSQDPTTVPQPQHF.

CDR3 coding DNA: TGCGCCAGCAGCCGGGACAGGTTGAATTCGGGACTAGCAGCCTACAATGAGCAGTTCTTC. Translation: CASSRDRLNSGLAAYNEQFF. The chain recombines TRBV4-3 with TRBJ2-1; TRBD2 might be the D (9 bases). Germline CDR1 LGHNA, CDR2 YSLEER. Trimming left V 4 bases short and J 2 bases short, with 27 bases between. This CDR3 is 20 amino acids long.

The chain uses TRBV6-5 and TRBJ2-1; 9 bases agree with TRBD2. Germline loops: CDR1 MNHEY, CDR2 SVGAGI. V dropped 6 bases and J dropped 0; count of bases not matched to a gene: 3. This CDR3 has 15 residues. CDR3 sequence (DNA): TGTGCCAGCAGCTTTAGCGGGAGCTCCTACAATGAGCAGTTCTTC. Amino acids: CASSFSGSSYNEQFF.

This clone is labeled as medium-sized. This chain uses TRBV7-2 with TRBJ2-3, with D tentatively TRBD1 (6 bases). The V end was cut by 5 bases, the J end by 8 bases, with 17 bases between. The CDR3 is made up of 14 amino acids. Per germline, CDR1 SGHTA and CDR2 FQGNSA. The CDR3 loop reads CASSTPLQGFTQYF. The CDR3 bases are TGTGCCAGCAGCACTCCACTCCAGGGGTTTACGCAGTATTTT. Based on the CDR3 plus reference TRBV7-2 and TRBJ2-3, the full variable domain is GAGVSQSPSNKVTEKGKDVELRCDPISGHTALYWYRQSLGQGLEFLIYFQGNSAPDKSGLPSDRFSAERTGGSVSTLTIQRTQQEDSAVYLCASSTPLQGFTQYFGPGTRLTVL.

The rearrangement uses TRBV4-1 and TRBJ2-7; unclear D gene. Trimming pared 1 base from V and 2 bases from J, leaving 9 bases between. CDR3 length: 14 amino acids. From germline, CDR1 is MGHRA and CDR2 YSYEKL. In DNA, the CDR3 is TGCGCCAGCAGCCAAGTAAGCTCCCCCTACGAGCAGTACTTC. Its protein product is CASSQVSSPYEQYF.

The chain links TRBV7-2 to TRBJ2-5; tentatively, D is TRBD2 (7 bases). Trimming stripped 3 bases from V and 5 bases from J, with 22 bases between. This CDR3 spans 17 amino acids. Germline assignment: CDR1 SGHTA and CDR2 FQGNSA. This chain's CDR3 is CASSFIGGGNLGETQYF. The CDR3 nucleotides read TGTGCCAGCAGCTTCATCGGCGGGGGCAACTTGGGGGAGACCCAGTACTTC.

The chain's CDR3 is CASGRTDNYGYTF. DNA for the CDR3: TGTGCCAGCGGAAGGACGGATAACTATGGCTACACCTTC. V gene TRBV2 combines with J gene TRBJ1-2; D is uncertain. Per germline, CDR1 SNHLY and CDR2 FYNNEI. The V end was cut by 8 bases, the J end by 1 base, with 11 bases between. The CDR3 covers 13 residues.

CDR3 residues: CASSEDRQALSQETQYF. In DNA form, the CDR3 reads TGTGCCAGCAGTGAAGACAGACAGGCCCTCTCGCAAGAGACCCAGTACTTC. The chain recombines TRBV2 with TRBJ2-5; D possibly corresponds to TRBD1 (6 bases). This CDR3 spans 17 amino acids. Germline loops: CDR1 SNHLY, CDR2 FYNNEI. The V end was cut by 1 base, the J end by 2 bases, with 17 bases between.

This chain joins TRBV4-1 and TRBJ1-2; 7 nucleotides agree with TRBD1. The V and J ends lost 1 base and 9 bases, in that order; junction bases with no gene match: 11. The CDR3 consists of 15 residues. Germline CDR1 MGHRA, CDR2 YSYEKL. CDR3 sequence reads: CASSQGEGGSGSYTF. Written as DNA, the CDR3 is TGCGCCAGCAGCCAAGGCGAAGGGGGCTCGGGTAGCTACACCTTC.

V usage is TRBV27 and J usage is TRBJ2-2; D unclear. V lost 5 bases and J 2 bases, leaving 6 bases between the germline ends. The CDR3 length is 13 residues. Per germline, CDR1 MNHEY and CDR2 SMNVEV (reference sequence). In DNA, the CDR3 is TGTGCCAGCAGTGCGGACAACACCGGGGAGCTGTTTTTT. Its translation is CASSADNTGELFF.

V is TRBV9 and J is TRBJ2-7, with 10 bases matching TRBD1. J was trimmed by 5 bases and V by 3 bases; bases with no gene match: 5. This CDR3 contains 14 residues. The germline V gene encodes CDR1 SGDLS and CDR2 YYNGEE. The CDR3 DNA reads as TGTGCCAGCAGCGCGAGACAGGGGGCGGACGAGCAGTACTTC. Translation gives CASSARQGADEQYF.